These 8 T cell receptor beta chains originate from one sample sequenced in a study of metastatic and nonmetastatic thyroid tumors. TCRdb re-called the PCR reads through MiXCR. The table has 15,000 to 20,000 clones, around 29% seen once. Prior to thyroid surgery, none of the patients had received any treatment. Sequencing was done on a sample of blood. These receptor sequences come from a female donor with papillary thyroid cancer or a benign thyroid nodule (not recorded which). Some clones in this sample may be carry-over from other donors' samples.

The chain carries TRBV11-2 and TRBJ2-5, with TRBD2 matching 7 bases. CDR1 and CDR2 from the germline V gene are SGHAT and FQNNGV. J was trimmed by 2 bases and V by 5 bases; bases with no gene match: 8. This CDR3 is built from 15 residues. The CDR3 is CASSVSTSEQETQYF. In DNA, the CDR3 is TGTGCCAGCAGCGTCTCCACTAGCGAGCAAGAGACCCAGTACTTC.

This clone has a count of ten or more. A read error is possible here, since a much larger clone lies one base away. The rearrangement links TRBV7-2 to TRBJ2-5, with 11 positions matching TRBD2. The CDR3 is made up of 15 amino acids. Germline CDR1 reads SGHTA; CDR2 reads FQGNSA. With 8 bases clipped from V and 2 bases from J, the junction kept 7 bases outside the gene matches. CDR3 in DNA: TGTGCCAGCGTTAGCGGGAGGGGATGGCAAGAGACCCAGTACTTC. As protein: CASVSGRGWQETQYF.

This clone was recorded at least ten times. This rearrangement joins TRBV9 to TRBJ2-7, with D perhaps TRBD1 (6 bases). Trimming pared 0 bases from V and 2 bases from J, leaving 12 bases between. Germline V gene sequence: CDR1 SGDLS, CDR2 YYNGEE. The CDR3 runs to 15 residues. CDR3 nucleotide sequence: TGTGCCAGCAGCGTAGATACAGGGAGAGCCTACGAGCAGTACTTC. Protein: CASSVDTGRAYEQYF.

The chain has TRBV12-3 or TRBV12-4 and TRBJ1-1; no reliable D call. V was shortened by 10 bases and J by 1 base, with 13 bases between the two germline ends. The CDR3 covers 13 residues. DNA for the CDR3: TGTGCCACCTGGCCCAACAGGAACACTGAAGCTTTCTTT. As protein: CATWPNRNTEAFF.

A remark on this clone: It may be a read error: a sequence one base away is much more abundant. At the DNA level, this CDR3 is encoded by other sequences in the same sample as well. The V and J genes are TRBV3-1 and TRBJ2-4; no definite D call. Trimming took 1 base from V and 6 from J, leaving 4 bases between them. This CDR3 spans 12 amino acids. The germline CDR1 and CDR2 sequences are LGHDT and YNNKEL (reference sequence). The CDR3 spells CASSQGGNIQYF. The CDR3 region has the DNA TGTGCCAGCAGCCAAGGTGGAAACATTCAGTACTTC.

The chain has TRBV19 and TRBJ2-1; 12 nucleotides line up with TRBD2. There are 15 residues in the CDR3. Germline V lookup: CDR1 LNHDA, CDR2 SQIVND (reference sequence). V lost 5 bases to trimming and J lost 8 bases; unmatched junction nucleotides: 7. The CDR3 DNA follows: TGTGCCAGTAGTGCCGGACTAGCGGGGTCCCATGAGCAGTTCTTC. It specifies CASSAGLAGSHEQFF.

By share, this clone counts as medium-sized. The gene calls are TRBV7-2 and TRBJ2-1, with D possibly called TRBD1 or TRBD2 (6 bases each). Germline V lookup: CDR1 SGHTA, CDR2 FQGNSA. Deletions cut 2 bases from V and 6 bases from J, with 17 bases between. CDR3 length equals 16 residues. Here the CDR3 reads CASSLLSGGHGNEQFF. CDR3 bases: TGTGCCAGCAGCTTACTTTCCGGGGGCCATGGCAATGAGCAGTTCTTC.

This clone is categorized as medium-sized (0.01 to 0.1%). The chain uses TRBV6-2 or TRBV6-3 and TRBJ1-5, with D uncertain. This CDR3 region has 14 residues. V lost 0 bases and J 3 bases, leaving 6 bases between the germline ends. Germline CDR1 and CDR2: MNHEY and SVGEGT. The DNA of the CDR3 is TGTGCCAGCAGTTACTCGGGGTACAATCAGCCCCAGCATTTT. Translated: CASSYSGYNQPQHF.